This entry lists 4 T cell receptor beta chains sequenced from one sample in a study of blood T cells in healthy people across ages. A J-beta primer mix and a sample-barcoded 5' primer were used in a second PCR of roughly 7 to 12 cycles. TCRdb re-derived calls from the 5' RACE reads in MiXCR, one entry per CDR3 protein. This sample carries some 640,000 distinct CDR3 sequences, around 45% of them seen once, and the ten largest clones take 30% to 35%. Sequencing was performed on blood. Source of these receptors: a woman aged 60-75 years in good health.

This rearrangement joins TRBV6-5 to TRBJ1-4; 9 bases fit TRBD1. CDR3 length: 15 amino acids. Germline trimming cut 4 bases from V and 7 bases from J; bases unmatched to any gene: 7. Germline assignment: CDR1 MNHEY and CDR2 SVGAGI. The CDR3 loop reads CASSSSGTGFEKLFF. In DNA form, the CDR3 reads TGTGCCAGCAGTTCCTCCGGGACAGGGTTTGAAAAACTGTTTTTT.

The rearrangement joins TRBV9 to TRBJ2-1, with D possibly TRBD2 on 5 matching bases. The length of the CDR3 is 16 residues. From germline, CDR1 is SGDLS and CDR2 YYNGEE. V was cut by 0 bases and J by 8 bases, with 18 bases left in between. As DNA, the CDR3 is TGTGCCAGCAGCGTAGAGGACTTACCCTCCTTTTATGAGCAGTTCTTC. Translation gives CASSVEDLPSFYEQFF.

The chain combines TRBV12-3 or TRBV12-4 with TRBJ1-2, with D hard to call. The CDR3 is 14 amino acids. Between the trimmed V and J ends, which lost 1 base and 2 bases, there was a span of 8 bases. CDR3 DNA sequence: TGTGCCAGCAGTTTAGGATACGGGAACTATGGCTACACCTTC. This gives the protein CASSLGYGNYGYTF.

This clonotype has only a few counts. This chain's CDR3 is CASSLDAGDHYEQYF. CDR3 bases: TGTGCCAGCAGCTTAGATGCGGGAGATCATTACGAGCAGTACTTC. The chain carries TRBV7-8 and TRBJ2-7; 7 nucleotides match TRBD2. Germline CDR1 SGHVS, CDR2 FQNEAQ. With 1 base clipped from V and 4 bases from J, the junction kept 7 bases outside the gene matches. The CDR3 sequence is 15 residues long.